Following are 26 T cell receptor beta chains from one sample sequenced in a study of blood T cell repertoires in COVID-19. Clones were sequenced by immunoSEQ multiplex PCR, and TCRdb holds only the in-frame ones, with some missing. The sample carries about 180,000 clones, about 87% recorded once. Material: peripheral blood. Every receptor here comes from a woman between 50 and 59 years old with acute or convalescent COVID-19.

CDR3 sequence reads: CASSPRGNSPLHF. The CDR3 DNA follows: TGTGCCAGCAGTCCCCGCGGGAATTCACCCCTCCACTTT. V and J are TRBV6-2 or TRBV6-3 and TRBJ1-6, with D hard to call. The V end was cut by 5 bases, the J end by 7 bases, with 9 bases between. Germline CDR1 MNHEY, CDR2 SVGEGT. This CDR3 has 13 amino acids.

The chain joins TRBV25-1 to TRBJ2-7; 8 positions match TRBD1. CDR3 length: 14 residues. V dropped 4 bases and J dropped 7; count of bases not matched to a gene: 9. Germline V lookup: CDR1 MGHDK, CDR2 SYGVNS. The chain's CDR3 is CASSGGQGRREQYF. The DNA for the CDR3 is TGTGCCAGCAGTGGCGGACAGGGACGGAGAGAGCAGTACTTC.

V gene TRBV6-6 combines with J gene TRBJ2-7; 9 nucleotides align to TRBD1. J was trimmed by 7 bases and V by 5 bases; bases with no gene match: 6. This CDR3 contains 13 residues. Per the germline V gene, CDR1 is MNHNY and CDR2 is SVGAGI (reference sequence). The CDR3 spells CASSAQGAWEQYF. CDR3 DNA sequence: TGTGCCAGCAGTGCACAGGGGGCCTGGGAGCAGTACTTC.

This clone was recorded only once. The rearrangement uses TRBV3-1 (or the pseudogene TRBV3-2) and TRBJ2-5; maybe TRBD2 (7 bases). V was cut by 4 bases and J by 1 base, with 16 bases left in between. The CDR3 runs 16 residues. Germline V gene lookup returns CDR1 LGHDT and CDR2 YNNKEL (reference sequence). The CDR3 DNA follows: TGTGCCAGCAGCCCCTGGGGCGGGGGCACCCAAGAGACCCAGTACTTC. Residues: CASSPWGGGTQETQYF.

The V gene is TRBV25-1, the J gene TRBJ1-2; TRBD1 might be the D (6 bases). Per the germline V gene, CDR1 is MGHDK and CDR2 is SYGVNS. This CDR3 spans 16 amino acids. The V and J ends lost 3 bases and 4 bases respectively, with 18 bases between them. The DNA of the CDR3 is TGTGCCAGCAGTGACCCGTGGACAGAAGAACGCTATGGCTACACCTTC. It encodes CASSDPWTEERYGYTF.

This rearrangement joins TRBV6-5 to TRBJ1-3; D unclear. V was shortened by 6 bases and J by 3 bases, with 15 bases between the two germline ends. The germline V gene encodes CDR1 MNHEY and CDR2 SVGAGI. This CDR3 region has 15 residues. The CDR3 loop reads CASRTPAGDGNTIYF. The CDR3 bases are TGTGCCAGCAGGACCCCTGCCGGGGATGGAAACACCATATATTTT.

V is TRBV9 and J is TRBJ1-1, with 8 bases fitting TRBD1. This CDR3 is built from 14 residues. The V gene's germline CDR1 is SGDLS and CDR2 YYNGEE. V trimming: 3 bases; J trimming: 7 bases; junction bases outside the gene matches: 8. The CDR3 bases are TGTGCCAGCAGCGCCAGGACAGGGCCCGATGAAGCTTTCTTT. Translated, it gives CASSARTGPDEAFF.

V usage is TRBV12-3 or TRBV12-4 and J usage is TRBJ1-2; D might be TRBD1 (5 bases). Trimming removed 4 bases from V and 6 bases from J, with 12 bases in between. The CDR3 covers 13 residues. The DNA for the CDR3 is TGTGCCAGCAGTTCCGGGACTCGCCATGGCTACACCTTC. Its translation is CASSSGTRHGYTF.

This clone was counted a single time. The V call is TRBV4-1, the J call TRBJ1-3; D gene uncertain. Germline V CDR1 and CDR2: MGHRA, YSYEKL. The germline V and J ends were trimmed by 3 bases and 0 bases, with 12 bases remaining between them. This CDR3 is 16 amino acids long. CDR3 nucleotides: TGCGCCAGCAGCCACTACGCGGGGAGCTCTGGAAACACCATATATTTT. Its protein is CASSHYAGSSGNTIYF.

V is TRBV10-2 and J is TRBJ1-5; TRBD1 matches 7 bases. The CDR3 spans 15 residues. V trimming: 0 bases; J trimming: 6 bases; junction bases outside the gene matches: 5. Germline V gene sequence: CDR1 WSHSY, CDR2 SAAADI. CDR3 sequence (DNA): TGCGCCAGCAGTGAGTCGCAGGGGGTAGGTCAGCCCCAGCATTTT. This translates into CASSESQGVGQPQHF.

This clone was observed a single time. The DNA of the CDR3 is TGTGCCAGCAGCGTTACTAGCGCCACCTACAATGAGCAGTTCTTC. This encodes CASSVTSATYNEQFF. V usage is TRBV9 and J usage is TRBJ2-1; TRBD2 agrees at 7 bases. V lost 2 bases and J lost 2; bases outside the gene matches: 4. The CDR3 loop spans 15 amino acids. CDR1 SGDLS and CDR2 YYNGEE come from the germline V gene. The full variable domain, rest sourced from reference TRBV9 and TRBJ2-1, is DSGVTQTPKHLITATGQRVTLRCSPRSGDLSVYWYQQSLDQGLQFLIQYYNGEERAKGNILERFSAQQFPDLHSELNLSSLELGDSALYFCASSVTSATYNEQFFGPGTRLTVL.

The rearrangement uses TRBV2 and TRBJ2-2; D gene uncertain. V was cut by 6 bases and J by 2 bases, with 13 bases left in between. The CDR3 has 15 amino acids. Germline CDR1 is SNHLY and CDR2 is FYNNEI. CDR3 amino acids: CASRIVTGNTGELFF. The CDR3, as DNA: TGTGCCAGCAGGATTGTGACTGGTAACACCGGGGAGCTGTTTTTT.

The gene calls are TRBV19 and TRBJ1-4, with 9 nucleotides matching TRBD1. The J segment lost 5 bases and the V segment lost 5 bases, leaving 6 bases of the junction unmatched. The CDR3 extends over 15 amino acids. Germline-derived CDR1 and CDR2 are LNHDA and SQIVND (reference sequence). The CDR3 bases are TGTGCCAGTAGTTACATGGGGACAGGGAATGAAAAACTGTTTTTT. Translation gives CASSYMGTGNEKLFF.

This rearrangement joins TRBV4-1 to TRBJ1-5; 11 nucleotides align to TRBD1. CDR3 length equals 15 residues. Germline CDR1 MGHRA, CDR2 YSYEKL. V was pared by 3 bases and J by 7 bases, with 5 bases of the junction left unmatched. The CDR3 loop is CASSQGQGVHQPQHF. The CDR3 region has the DNA TGCGCCAGCAGCCAGGGACAGGGGGTCCACCAGCCCCAGCATTTT.

The V gene is TRBV3-1 (or the pseudogene TRBV3-2), the J gene TRBJ1-4, with D uncertain. The V end lost 2 bases, the J end lost 6 bases, and 16 bases lay between the germline ends. This CDR3 is 16 amino acids long. Germline CDR1 reads LGHDT; CDR2 reads YNNKEL (reference sequence). This CDR3 reads CASSQWLGQVDEKLFF. CDR3 in DNA: TGTGCCAGCAGCCAATGGTTGGGCCAGGTTGATGAAAAACTGTTTTTT.

This chain links TRBV30 with TRBJ2-2; no reliable D call. Per the germline V gene, CDR1 is GTSNPN and CDR2 is SVGIG (reference sequence). The CDR3 contains 11 residues. The V end lost 3 bases, the J end lost 5 bases, and 4 bases lay between the germline ends. The CDR3 region is CAWSLTGELFF. As DNA, the CDR3 is TGTGCCTGGAGCCTAACCGGGGAGCTGTTTTTT.

The chain links TRBV18 to TRBJ1-5; D remains unclear. Trimming cost V 3 bases and J 4 bases, with 7 bases left between them. From germline, CDR1 is KGHSH and CDR2 LQKENI. There are 13 residues in the CDR3. DNA for the CDR3: TGTGCCAGCTCACCTCTATCAAATCAGCCCCAGCATTTT. Translated: CASSPLSNQPQHF.

The chain links TRBV4-3 to TRBJ1-1, with 7 bases identical to TRBD1. V lost 4 bases to trimming and J lost 6 bases; unmatched junction nucleotides: 5. This CDR3 has 13 residues. Looked up from germline, CDR1 is LGHNA and CDR2 is YSLEER. CDR3 sequence reads: CASSPGGGAEAFF. CDR3 nucleotides: TGCGCCAGCAGCCCAGGGGGTGGTGCTGAAGCTTTCTTT.

In its sample, this clone was seen once. The chain uses TRBV10-3 and TRBJ2-3; 12 bases are a match to TRBD2. CDR3 length: 16 residues. Trimming cost V 4 bases and J 2 bases; bases outside gene matches: 4. Germline CDR1 and CDR2: ENHRY and SYGVKD. CDR3 sequence reads: CAISAPSGGVTDTQYF. The CDR3 DNA is TGTGCCATCAGTGCCCCTAGCGGGGGGGTCACAGATACGCAGTATTTT.

This chain links TRBV10-3 with TRBJ1-2; 7 positions agree with TRBD1. Germline CDR1 ENHRY, CDR2 SYGVKD. The CDR3 runs to 14 residues. Trimming took 5 bases from V and 1 from J; bases not matched to a gene: 4. The CDR3 DNA follows: TGTGCCATCAGTTCGACAGGGAGTAACTATGGCTACACCTTC. Translation: CAISSTGSNYGYTF.

The V and J genes are TRBV14 and TRBJ1-2, with TRBD1 as a possible D gene (5 bases). This CDR3 comprises 14 residues. The germline V gene encodes CDR1 SGHDN and CDR2 FVKESK. V was trimmed by 9 bases and J by 5 bases, leaving 19 bases between them. The CDR3 loop reads CASSQGRGNYGYTF. For the CDR3, the DNA is TGTGCCAGTTCTCAGGGACGGGGGAATTATGGCTACACCTTC. The entire variable domain, with the rest obtained from reference TRBV14 and TRBJ1-2, is as follows: EAGVTQFPSHSVIEKGQTVTLRCDPISGHDNLYWYRRVMGKEIKFLLHFVKESKQDESGMPNNRFLAERTGGTYSTLKVQPAELEDSGVYFCASSQGRGNYGYTFGSGTRLTVV.

This clone was detected only once. The genes are TRBV5-1 and TRBJ2-3; D is possibly TRBD2 (5 bases). Germline CDR1 SGHRS, CDR2 YFSETQ. The CDR3 spans 16 residues. V dropped 0 bases and J dropped 1 base, with 12 bases sitting between them. The CDR3 spells CASSLVSGVGTDTQYF. The CDR3 bases are TGCGCCAGCAGCTTGGTATCCGGGGTAGGCACAGATACGCAGTATTTT.

V usage is TRBV11-3 and J usage is TRBJ2-1, with D possibly matching TRBD1 (6 bases). Trimming took 1 base from V and 8 from J, leaving 15 bases between them. The CDR3 extends over 15 amino acids. The germline V gene encodes CDR1 SGHNT and CDR2 YENEEA. The CDR3 DNA sequence: TGTGCCAGCAGCTTAGCCAGGACAGCAGGGGATGAGCAGTTCTTC. Translated: CASSLARTAGDEQFF.

The rearrangement links TRBV27 to TRBJ1-6; D might be TRBD1 (5 bases). The CDR3 totals 15 residues. Germline lookup yields CDR1 MNHEY and CDR2 SMNVEV (reference sequence). Between the trimmed V and J ends, which lost 6 bases and 8 bases, there was a span of 17 bases. CDR3 region: CASSPLWGFDSPLHF. CDR3 DNA sequence: TGTGCCAGCAGCCCCCTGTGGGGCTTTGATTCACCCCTCCACTTT.

The chain recombines TRBV24-1 with TRBJ1-5; TRBD1 agrees at 9 bases. V lost 4 bases, J lost 5 bases, and 2 bases stayed unmatched. The length of the CDR3 is 14 residues. The germline V gene has CDR1 KGHDR and CDR2 SFDVKD. CDR3 protein: CATSETGGYQPQHF. The CDR3 DNA reads as TGTGCCACCAGTGAAACAGGGGGCTATCAGCCCCAGCATTTT.

V gene TRBV10-1 combines with J gene TRBJ2-5; D possibly corresponds to TRBD2 (5 bases). V dropped 5 bases and J dropped 5 bases, with 12 bases sitting between them. The germline CDR1 and CDR2 sequences are WNHNN and SYGVQD (reference sequence). This CDR3 is 13 amino acids long. CDR3 DNA sequence: TGCGCCAGCAGTCGAGACTACGGGGAGACCCAGTACTTC. This sequence encodes CASSRDYGETQYF.